This T cell receptor (beta chain) originates from a study of graft-versus-host responses after intestinal transplantation. Study-level information: Recipients were all induced with anti-thymocyte globulin, then given tacrolimus and steroids for approximately three years. Study findings and constraints: GvH clones turned up in recipient marrow; some had shown up first in ileum or blood. Allograft clonal ratios (graft-versus-host to host-versus-graft) were high in patients who had graft-donor T cell macrochimerism.

V shed 4 bases and J 8 bases; nucleotides not matched to a gene: 20. The CDR3 runs 18 residues. Germline V CDR1 and CDR2: SGHVS, FNYEAQ. Assay: immunoSEQ multiplex PCR; the TCRdb copy retains only in-frame clones and omits some. The table includes 75,000 to 90,000 clones, 70% to 90% detected once. With respect to this clone: The antigen is unknown.

V and J are TRBV7-6 and TRBJ2-1; TRBD2 aligns across 7 bases. This clonotype was obtained from a human donor who received an intestinal transplant. The specimen was unstimulated CD4+ T cells sorted from spleen or lymph node cells, collected before intestinal transplant. The CDR3 DNA reads TGTGCCAGCAGCTACCACACGACTAGCCCAAATCGGAGGGATGAGCAGTTCTTC. It is translated as CASSYHTTSPNRRDEQFF.